The rows below give T cell receptor beta chains drawn from one sample of a study of tumor T cells in aggressive B-cell lymphoma. Profiled with immunoSEQ multiplex PCR; TCRdb holds only in-frame clones, not every one. The table lists 8,000 to 9,500 clones, 85% of them singletons. Material: tumor tissue. Receptors were obtained from an adult with diffuse large B cell lymphoma. The CDR3 runs from the conserved cysteine through the conserved F or W. The D gene is left open where the match is weak. The listing skips clone size in some rows; elsewhere it reads once, few, many or a size class.

d_call j_call clone_size v_call cdr3_aa cdr3_nt
NA TRBJ2-1 NA TRBV6-5 CASKGTHNEQFF TGTGCCAGCAAGGGGACTCACAATGAGCAGTTCTTC
NA TRBJ2-2 NA TRBV19 CASKGGVENTGELFF TGTGCCAGTAAGGGCGGGGTGGAGAACACCGGGGAGCTGTTTTTT
NA TRBJ1-6 NA TRBV13 CASSLNGQSISSSPLHF TGTGCCAGCAGCCTGAACGGACAGAGCATCTCTTCTTCACCCCTCCACTTT
TRBD1 TRBJ2-2 NA TRBV25-1 CASSDSLIRTGATGELFF TGTGCCAGCAGTGATTCTCTAATTCGGACAGGGGCAACCGGGGAGCTGTTTTTT
NA TRBJ2-7 once TRBV6-5 CASSYSIDYEQYF TGTGCCAGCAGTTACTCGATAGACTACGAGCAGTACTTC
NA TRBJ2-2 NA TRBV5-1 CASSLARPLNTGELFF TGCGCCAGCAGCTTGGCCAGGCCCCTGAACACCGGGGAGCTGTTTTTT
NA TRBJ1-1 NA TRBV19 CASTTTRAGEAFF TGTGCCAGTACGACCACGCGGGCGGGAGAAGCTTTCTTT
NA TRBJ1-1 NA TRBV28 CASIFSGTMEGEAFF TGTGCCAGCATTTTCTCCGGGACAATGGAAGGTGAAGCTTTCTTT
NA TRBJ1-2 NA TRBV6-1 CASSELPVQGGYTF TGTGCCAGCAGTGAACTCCCGGTTCAGGGGGGCTACACCTTC
TRBD1 TRBJ1-2 NA TRBV19 CASSTPGQGALGYTF TGTGCCAGTAGTACTCCGGGACAGGGGGCCTTAGGCTACACCTTC
NA TRBJ1-1 NA TRBV28 CASSAQGFAFTEAFF TGTGCCAGCAGTGCCCAGGGATTTGCTTTTACTGAAGCTTTCTTT
NA TRBJ2-5 NA TRBV27 CASSLSARSETQYF TGTGCCAGCAGTTTATCGGCCAGATCTGAGACCCAGTACTTC
NA TRBJ1-2 NA TRBV7-2 CASSFGGLNYGYTF TGTGCCAGCAGCTTCGGGGGACTGAACTATGGCTACACCTTC